A single T cell receptor (beta chain) is shown here with its context. The V gene lost 1 base and the J gene lost 2 bases, with 11 bases spanning the gap. Germline values: CDR1 LNHNV, CDR2 YYDKDF (reference sequence). CDR3 length: 15 residues. The source of the sample is a study of blood T cell repertoires in COVID-19. Whole-study context: Both acute and convalescent COVID-19 samples were obtained from the United States, Italy and Spain.

The data were produced by immunoSEQ multiplex PCR, yet TCRdb's version contains in-frame clones alone and is incomplete. Counted here are 200,000 to 250,000 clones, 70% to 90% occurring once; the ten biggest clones make up 1.2%. Participant ages covered about 18 to 89 years across about two dozen US areas. The sequence was collected from a man aged 25-45 years who had recovered from COVID-19. The rearrangement joins TRBV15 to TRBJ1-1; tentatively, D is TRBD1 (5 bases). Specimen: PBMCs or T cells enriched from blood (not recorded which). The CDR3 sequence is CATSRAAGPNTEAFF. The CDR3 coding sequence is TGTGCCACCAGCAGAGCGGCAGGGCCTAACACTGAAGCTTTCTTT.